This T cell receptor beta chain was identified in a study of PD-L1 blockade in urothelial cancer. Study information: Median blood clonality was roughly 0.072, with around 77,000 unique TCRs.

The table came from immunoSEQ multiplex PCR; TCRdb's copy has only in-frame clones and leaves some out. The sample consists of roughly 25,000 clones, around 82% of them appearing once. Study results and limitations: When measured at 3 weeks, tumor-associated blood clones expanded more in durable-benefit patients.

As concerns this clone: Its antigen is undetermined.

Germline V gene lookup returns CDR1 SGHNT and CDR2 YYREEE (reference sequence). Trimming cost V 0 bases and J 1 base, with 10 bases left between them. CDR3 length: 15 residues. This TCR was sampled from a man in his sixties or seventies with urothelial cancer. The sequencing here drew on PBMCs, taken around atezolizumab (anti-PD-L1) treatment. V usage is TRBV5-4 and J usage is TRBJ2-5; D gene unclear. The chain's CDR3 is CASSLDTRSQETQYF. CDR3 DNA: TGTGCCAGCAGCTTGGACACCAGAAGCCAAGAGACCCAGTACTTC.